The 2 T cell receptor beta chains in this list originate from one sample, sequenced in a study of control samples from healthy donors and cancer patients. The repertoire was sequenced with immunoSEQ multiplex PCR; TCRdb's copy has only in-frame clones and lacks some. The table shows 90,000 to 130,000 clones, with 70% to 85% occurring only once. Sequencing was done on a sample of blood. The receptors come from a man between 18 and 29 years old in good health.

The chain joins TRBV10-3 to TRBJ2-1; D uncertain. V lost 3 bases, J lost 0 bases, and 6 bases lay in between. The CDR3 is made up of 14 amino acids. Per the germline V gene, CDR1 is ENHRY and CDR2 is SYGVKD. The CDR3 DNA reads TGTGCCATCAGTGATCAGAACTCCTACAATGAGCAGTTCTTC. This gives the protein CAISDQNSYNEQFF.

The V call is TRBV6-2 or TRBV6-3, the J call TRBJ2-3; the D is unclear. V lost 3 bases and J lost 3, with 7 bases in between. CDR1 MNHEY and CDR2 SVGEGT come from the germline V gene. The length of the CDR3 is 13 residues. The CDR3 nucleotides are TGTGCCAGCAGTTATAAGGAGACAGATACGCAGTATTTT. Protein product: CASSYKETDTQYF.